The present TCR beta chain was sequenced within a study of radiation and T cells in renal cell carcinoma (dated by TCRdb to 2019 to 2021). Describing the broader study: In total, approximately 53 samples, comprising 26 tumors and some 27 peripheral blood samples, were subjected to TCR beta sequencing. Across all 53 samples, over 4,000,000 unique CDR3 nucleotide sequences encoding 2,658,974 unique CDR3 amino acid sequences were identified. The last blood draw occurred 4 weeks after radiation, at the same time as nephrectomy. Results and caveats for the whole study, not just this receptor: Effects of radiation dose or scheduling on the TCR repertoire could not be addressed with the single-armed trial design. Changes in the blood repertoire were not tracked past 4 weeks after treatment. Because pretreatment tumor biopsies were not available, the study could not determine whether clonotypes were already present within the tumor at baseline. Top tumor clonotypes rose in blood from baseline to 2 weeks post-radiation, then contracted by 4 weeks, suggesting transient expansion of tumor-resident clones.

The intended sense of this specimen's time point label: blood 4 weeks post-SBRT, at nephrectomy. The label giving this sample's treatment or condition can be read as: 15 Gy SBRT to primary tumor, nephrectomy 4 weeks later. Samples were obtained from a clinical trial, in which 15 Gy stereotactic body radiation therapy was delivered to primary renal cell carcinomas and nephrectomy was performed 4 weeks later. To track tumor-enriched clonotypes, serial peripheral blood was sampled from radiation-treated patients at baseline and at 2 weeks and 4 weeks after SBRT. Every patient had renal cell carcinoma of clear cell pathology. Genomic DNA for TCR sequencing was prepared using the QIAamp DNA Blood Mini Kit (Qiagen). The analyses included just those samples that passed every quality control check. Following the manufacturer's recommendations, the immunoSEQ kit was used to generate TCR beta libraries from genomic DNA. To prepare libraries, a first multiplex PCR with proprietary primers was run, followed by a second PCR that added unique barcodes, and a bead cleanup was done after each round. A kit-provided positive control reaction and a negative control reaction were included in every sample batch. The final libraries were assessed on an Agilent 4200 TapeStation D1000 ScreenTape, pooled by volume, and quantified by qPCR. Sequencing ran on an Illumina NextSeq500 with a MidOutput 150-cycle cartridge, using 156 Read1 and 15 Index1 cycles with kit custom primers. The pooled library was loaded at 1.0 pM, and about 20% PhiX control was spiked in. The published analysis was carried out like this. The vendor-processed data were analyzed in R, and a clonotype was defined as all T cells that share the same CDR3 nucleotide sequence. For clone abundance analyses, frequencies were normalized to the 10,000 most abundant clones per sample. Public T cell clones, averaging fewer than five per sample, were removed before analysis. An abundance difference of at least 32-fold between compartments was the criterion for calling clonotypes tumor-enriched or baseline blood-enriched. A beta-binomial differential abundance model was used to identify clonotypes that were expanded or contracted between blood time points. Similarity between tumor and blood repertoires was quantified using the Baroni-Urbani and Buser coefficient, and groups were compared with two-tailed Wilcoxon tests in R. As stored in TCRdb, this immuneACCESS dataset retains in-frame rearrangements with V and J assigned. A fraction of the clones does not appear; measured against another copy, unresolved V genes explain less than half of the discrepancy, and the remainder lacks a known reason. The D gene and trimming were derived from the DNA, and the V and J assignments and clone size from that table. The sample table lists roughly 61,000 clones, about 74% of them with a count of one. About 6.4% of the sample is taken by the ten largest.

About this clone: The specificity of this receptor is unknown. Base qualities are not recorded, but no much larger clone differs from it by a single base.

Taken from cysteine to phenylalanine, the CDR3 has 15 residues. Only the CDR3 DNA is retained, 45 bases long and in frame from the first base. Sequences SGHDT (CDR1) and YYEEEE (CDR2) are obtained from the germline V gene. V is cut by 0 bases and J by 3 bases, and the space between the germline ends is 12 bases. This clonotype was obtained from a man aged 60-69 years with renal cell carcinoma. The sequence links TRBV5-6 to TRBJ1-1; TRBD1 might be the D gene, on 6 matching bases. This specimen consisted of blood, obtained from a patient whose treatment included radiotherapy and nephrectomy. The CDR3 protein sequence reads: CASSLAGGPYTEAFF. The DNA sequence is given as TGTGCCAGCAGCTTGGCTGGGGGGCCTTACACTGAAGCTTTCTTT.